The T cell receptor beta chain under discussion was sequenced for a study of shared clonotypes between healthy human individuals. Template for every sorted-subset replicate PCR totaled about 200 ng DNA, 25,000 to 35,000 T cell genomes. Profiling relied on immunoSEQ multiplex PCR, and the TCRdb table lists in-frame clones only, not all of them. The table lists more than 1.2 million clones, approximately 98.5% of them singletons. To note about this clone: The antigen is unknown.

Study-level results: Shared clonotypes: about 4.6% naive CD4, about 3.5% naive CD8, less than 2.5% memory CD4, about 0.4% memory CD8. Non-shared clonotypes had lower generation probabilities than those shared by all four donors.

Trimming removed 1 base from V and 7 bases from J, with 13 bases in between. The germline V gene encodes CDR1 MNHEY and CDR2 SVGAGI. This CDR3 comprises 15 residues. All the donors were Caucasian adults who lived in Nashville, Tennessee. Sequencing was done on a sample of naive CD4+ T cells sorted from blood. Subset: CD45RA+ positively selected. The chain joins TRBV6-5 to TRBJ2-2; perhaps TRBD1 as D (5 bases). The clonotype originates from a man aged 25-40 years in good health. The CDR3 reads CASSYFRAAGGELFF. As DNA, the CDR3 is TGTGCCAGCAGTTACTTCAGGGCTGCTGGCGGGGAGCTGTTTTTT.